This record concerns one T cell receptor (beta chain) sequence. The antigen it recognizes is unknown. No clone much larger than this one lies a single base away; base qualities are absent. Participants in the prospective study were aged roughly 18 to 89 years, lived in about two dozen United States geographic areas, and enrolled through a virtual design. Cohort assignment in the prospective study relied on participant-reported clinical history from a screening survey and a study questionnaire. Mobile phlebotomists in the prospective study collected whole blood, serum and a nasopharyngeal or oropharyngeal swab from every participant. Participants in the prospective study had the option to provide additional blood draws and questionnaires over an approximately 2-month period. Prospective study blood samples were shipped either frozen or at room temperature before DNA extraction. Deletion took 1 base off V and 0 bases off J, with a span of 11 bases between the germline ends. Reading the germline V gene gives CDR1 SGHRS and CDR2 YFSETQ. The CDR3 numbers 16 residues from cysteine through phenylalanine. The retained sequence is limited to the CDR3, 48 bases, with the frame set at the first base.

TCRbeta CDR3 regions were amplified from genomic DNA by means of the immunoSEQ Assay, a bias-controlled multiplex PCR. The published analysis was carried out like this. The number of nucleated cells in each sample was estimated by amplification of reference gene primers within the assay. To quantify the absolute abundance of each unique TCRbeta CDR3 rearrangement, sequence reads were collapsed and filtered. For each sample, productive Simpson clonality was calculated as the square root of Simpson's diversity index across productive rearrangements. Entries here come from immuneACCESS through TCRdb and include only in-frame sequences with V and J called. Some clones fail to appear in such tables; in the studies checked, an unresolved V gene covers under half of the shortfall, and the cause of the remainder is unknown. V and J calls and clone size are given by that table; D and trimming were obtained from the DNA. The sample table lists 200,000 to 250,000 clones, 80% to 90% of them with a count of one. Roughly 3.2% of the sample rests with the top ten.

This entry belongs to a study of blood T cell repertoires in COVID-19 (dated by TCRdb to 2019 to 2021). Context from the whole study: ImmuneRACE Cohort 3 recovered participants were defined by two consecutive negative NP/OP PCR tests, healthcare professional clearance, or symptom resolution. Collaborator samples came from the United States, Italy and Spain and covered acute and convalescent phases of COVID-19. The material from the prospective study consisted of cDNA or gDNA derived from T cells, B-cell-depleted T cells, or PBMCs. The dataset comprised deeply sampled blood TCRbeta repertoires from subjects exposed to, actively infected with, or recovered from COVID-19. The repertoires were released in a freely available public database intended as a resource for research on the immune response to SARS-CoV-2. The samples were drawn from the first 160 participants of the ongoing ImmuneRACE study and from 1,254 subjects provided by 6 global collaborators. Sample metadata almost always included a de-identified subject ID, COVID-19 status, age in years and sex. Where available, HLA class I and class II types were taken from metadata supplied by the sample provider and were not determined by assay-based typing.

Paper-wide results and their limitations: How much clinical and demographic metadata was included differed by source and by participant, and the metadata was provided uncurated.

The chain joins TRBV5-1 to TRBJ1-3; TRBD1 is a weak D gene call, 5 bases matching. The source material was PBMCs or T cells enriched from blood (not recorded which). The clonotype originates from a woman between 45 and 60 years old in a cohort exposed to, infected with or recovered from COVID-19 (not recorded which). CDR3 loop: CASSLKLTDSGNTIYF. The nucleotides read TGCGCCAGCAGCTTGAAACTGACAGACTCTGGAAACACCATATATTTT. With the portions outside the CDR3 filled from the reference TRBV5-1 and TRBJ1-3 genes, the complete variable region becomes KAGVTQTPRYLIKTRGQQVTLSCSPISGHRSVSWYQQTPGQGLQFLFEYFSETQRNKGNFPGRFSGRQFSNSRSEMNVSTLELGDSALYLCASSLKLTDSGNTIYFGEGSWLTVV.